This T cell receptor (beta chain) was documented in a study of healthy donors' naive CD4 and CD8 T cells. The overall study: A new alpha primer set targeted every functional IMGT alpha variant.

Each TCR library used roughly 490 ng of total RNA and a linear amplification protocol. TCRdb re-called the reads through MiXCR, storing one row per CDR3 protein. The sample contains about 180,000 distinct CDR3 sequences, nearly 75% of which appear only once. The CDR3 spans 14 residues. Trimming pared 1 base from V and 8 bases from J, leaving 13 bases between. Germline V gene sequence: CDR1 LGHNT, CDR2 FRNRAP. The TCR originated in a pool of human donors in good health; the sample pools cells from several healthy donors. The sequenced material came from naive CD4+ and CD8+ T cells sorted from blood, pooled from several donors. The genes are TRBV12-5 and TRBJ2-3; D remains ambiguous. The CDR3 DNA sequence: TGTGCTAGTGGTTTGGAACCCGAGGCAGCTACGCAGTATTTT. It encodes CASGLEPEAATQYF.